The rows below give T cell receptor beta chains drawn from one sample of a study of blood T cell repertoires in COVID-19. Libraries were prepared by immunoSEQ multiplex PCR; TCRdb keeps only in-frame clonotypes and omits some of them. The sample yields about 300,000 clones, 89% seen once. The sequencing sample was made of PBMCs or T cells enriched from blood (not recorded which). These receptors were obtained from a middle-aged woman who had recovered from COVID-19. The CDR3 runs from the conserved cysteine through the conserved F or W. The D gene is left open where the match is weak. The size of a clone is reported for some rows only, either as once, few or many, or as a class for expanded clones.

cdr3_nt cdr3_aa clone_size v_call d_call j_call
TGTGCCAGCAGCTCACGGACAGGGGAGGCTGGCTACACCTTC CASSSRTGEAGYTF NA TRBV7-9 TRBD1 TRBJ1-2
TGCAGTGCTAGTCCCCTCGGAAGCGACAGGGGTTATGGCTACACCTTC CSASPLGSDRGYGYTF NA TRBV20-1 TRBD1 TRBJ1-2
TGTGCCAGCTCACCACCCTCCCGGGATACGCAGTATTTT CASSPPSRDTQYF NA TRBV18 NA TRBJ2-3
TGTGCCAGCAGTTCCACCGACAGCGTCAATCAGCCCCAGCATTTT CASSSTDSVNQPQHF NA TRBV2 NA TRBJ1-5
TGCGCCAGCAGTGAGTCGATCAGGACAGGGCATGGCTACACCTTC CASSESIRTGHGYTF NA TRBV10-2 TRBD1 TRBJ1-2
TGTGCCAGCAGCTCTGACAGGGGGAACACTGAAGCTTTCTTT CASSSDRGNTEAFF NA TRBV7-2 TRBD1 TRBJ1-1
TGTGCCAGCAGTGACAGGGGCGTCACCATATATTTT CASSDRGVTIYF NA TRBV12-3/TRBV12-4 TRBD1 TRBJ1-3
TGTGCCAGCAGCTTAGGAGGTCTTGACAGGAGCTCCTACGAGCAGTACTTC CASSLGGLDRSSYEQYF NA TRBV7-9 NA TRBJ2-7
TGTGCCAGCAGCCAAGGACTAGCGGCTTCCACAGATACGCAGTATTTT CASSQGLAASTDTQYF once TRBV3-1/TRBV3-2 TRBD2 TRBJ2-3
TGTGCCAGCAGCACACAGGGGGAGCGCTATGGCTACACCTTC CASSTQGERYGYTF NA TRBV7-9 TRBD1 TRBJ1-2
TGTGCCAGCAGCTCCGACCGACTAGCGGGAGGTCGGGGGGAGCTGTTTTTT CASSSDRLAGGRGELFF NA TRBV5-4 TRBD2 TRBJ2-2
TGTGCCAGCAGCTTAAGTAACAGGGGAGCTTTCTTT CASSLSNRGAFF NA TRBV7-9 TRBD1 TRBJ1-1
TGTGCCAGCACGGGTACCTTGCGAGAGACCCAGTACTTC CASTGTLRETQYF NA TRBV6-5 NA TRBJ2-5
TGTGCCAGCAGTTTATCGCGGGACTCCGCGGGAGGAAATGAGCAGTTCTTC CASSLSRDSAGGNEQFF once TRBV27 TRBD2 TRBJ2-1
TGTGCCAGCAGGCGTGGTCGGAACACTGAAGCTTTCTTT CASRRGRNTEAFF NA TRBV7-2 NA TRBJ1-1
TGTGCCAGCAGCTTACCCAGGGAGGTAATTATAGGGAATCAGCCCCAGCATTTT CASSLPREVIIGNQPQHF once TRBV7-3 NA TRBJ1-5
TGCGCCAGCAGCCAAGGATTAGCCGGGACAGGGTACAGTCAGCCCCAGCATTTT CASSQGLAGTGYSQPQHF NA TRBV4-3 TRBD1 TRBJ1-5
TGTGCCAGAAGCTTGGTTGCAGGGGATGTTAAGACCCAGTACTTC CARSLVAGDVKTQYF NA TRBV5-3 NA TRBJ2-5
TGTGCCAGCACCCGGGGGAACACAGATACGCAGTATTTT CASTRGNTDTQYF NA TRBV28 NA TRBJ2-3
TGCGCCAGCAGCCGGGACAGGGCCACTGAAGCTTTCTTT CASSRDRATEAFF NA TRBV5-1 TRBD1 TRBJ1-1
TGTGCCATCAGTGCGCGTCTACAGGACAATGAGCAGTTCTTC CAISARLQDNEQFF NA TRBV10-3 NA TRBJ2-1
TGTGCCAGCAGCCAAACCGGGACTAGCGGGAGTTATGAGCAGTTCTTC CASSQTGTSGSYEQFF NA TRBV14 TRBD2 TRBJ2-1
TGTGCCAGCAGCTCCAGGACAGGGGTCAGGGACACTGAAGCTTTCTTT CASSSRTGVRDTEAFF NA TRBV7-8 TRBD1 TRBJ1-1
TGTGCCAGCTCACCAGGAGCGGGTCAGCCCCAGCATTTT CASSPGAGQPQHF NA TRBV18 NA TRBJ1-5
TGTGCCAGTAGTATTCAGGGGAGCGGCACCGGGGAGCTGTTTTTT CASSIQGSGTGELFF NA TRBV19 NA TRBJ2-2
TGTGCCAGCAGTCGGGACAGGACTCAGCCCCAGCATTTT CASSRDRTQPQHF NA TRBV28 TRBD1 TRBJ1-5
TGTGCCAGCAGCTCCTTCTACAGGGGAGCTAATGAAAAACTGTTTTTT CASSSFYRGANEKLFF few TRBV7-9 TRBD1 TRBJ1-4
TGTGCCAGCAGCGCGGGCGTTCCCTACGAGCAGTACTTC CASSAGVPYEQYF NA TRBV11-2 NA TRBJ2-7
TGTGCCAGCTCACCATGGACTAGCACAGATACGCAGTATTTT CASSPWTSTDTQYF NA TRBV18 NA TRBJ2-3
TGTGCCAGCAGTTACGGGGCGAAGGTGGGGAATCAGCCCCAGCATTTT CASSYGAKVGNQPQHF NA TRBV6-2/TRBV6-3 NA TRBJ1-5
TGCGCCAGCAGCTTGGCGGGGGAAAAAGCTTTCTTT CASSLAGEKAFF NA TRBV5-1 NA TRBJ1-1